The present T cell receptor (beta chain) was sequenced within a study of shared clonotypes between healthy human individuals. Study-level background: Two women and a few men aged 18 to 49 made up the donors.

The data were produced by immunoSEQ multiplex PCR, yet TCRdb's version contains in-frame clones alone and is incomplete. The repertoire includes some 2.3 million clones, roughly 93% of them detected once, and 0.39% sits in the top ten. This receptor was obtained from a young man in good health. Some clones in this sample may be carry-over from other donors' samples. The specimen was naive CD4+ T cells from PBMCs. Subset reported: CD45RA+ positively selected.

CDR3 nucleotide sequence: TGTGCCATCAGTCAAGCCTCGACGACTGGAAACACCATATATTTT. It translates to CAISQASTTGNTIYF. The chain uses TRBV10-3 and TRBJ1-3; no firm D call. CDR3 length: 15 residues. V gave up 5 bases and J gave up 2 bases, with 13 bases separating them. Germline CDR1 reads ENHRY; CDR2 reads SYGVKD.